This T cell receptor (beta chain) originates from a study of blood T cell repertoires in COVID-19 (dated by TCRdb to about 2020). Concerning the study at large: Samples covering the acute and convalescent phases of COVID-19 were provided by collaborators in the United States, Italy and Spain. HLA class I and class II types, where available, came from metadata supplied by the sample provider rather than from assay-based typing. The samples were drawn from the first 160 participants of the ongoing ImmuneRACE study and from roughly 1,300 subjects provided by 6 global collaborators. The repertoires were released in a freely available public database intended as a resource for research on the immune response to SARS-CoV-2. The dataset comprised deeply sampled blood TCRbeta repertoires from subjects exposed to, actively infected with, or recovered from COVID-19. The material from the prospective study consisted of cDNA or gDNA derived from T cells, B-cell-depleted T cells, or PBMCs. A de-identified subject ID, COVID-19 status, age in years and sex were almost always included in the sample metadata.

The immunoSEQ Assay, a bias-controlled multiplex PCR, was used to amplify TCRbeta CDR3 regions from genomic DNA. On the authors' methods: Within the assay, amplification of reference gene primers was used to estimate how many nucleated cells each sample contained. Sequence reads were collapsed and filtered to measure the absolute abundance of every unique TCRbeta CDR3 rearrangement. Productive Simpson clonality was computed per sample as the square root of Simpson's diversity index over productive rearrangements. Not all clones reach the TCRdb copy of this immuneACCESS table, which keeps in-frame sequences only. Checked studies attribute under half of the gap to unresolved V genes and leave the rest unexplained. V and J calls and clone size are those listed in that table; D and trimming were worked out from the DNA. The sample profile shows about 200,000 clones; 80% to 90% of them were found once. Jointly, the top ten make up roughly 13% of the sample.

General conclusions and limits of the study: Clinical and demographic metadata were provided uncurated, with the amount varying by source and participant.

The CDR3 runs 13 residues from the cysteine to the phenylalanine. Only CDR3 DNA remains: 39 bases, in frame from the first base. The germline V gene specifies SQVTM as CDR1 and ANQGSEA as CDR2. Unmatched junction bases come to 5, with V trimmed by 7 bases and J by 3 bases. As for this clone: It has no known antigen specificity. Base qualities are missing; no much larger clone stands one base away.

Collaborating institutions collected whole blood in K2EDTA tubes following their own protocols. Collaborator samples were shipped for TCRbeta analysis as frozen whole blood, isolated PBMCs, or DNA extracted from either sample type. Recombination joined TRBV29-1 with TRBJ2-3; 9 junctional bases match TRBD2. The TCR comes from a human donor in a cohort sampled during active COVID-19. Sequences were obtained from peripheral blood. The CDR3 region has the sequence CSGRLAETDTQYF. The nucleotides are TGCAGCGGTCGACTAGCGGAGACAGATACGCAGTATTTT.